These 23 T cell receptor beta chains originate from one sample sequenced in a study of early T cells in non-severe SARS-CoV-2 infection. In TCRdb, the 5' RACE reads were re-called with MiXCR into one record per CDR3 protein. The repertoire has tens of thousands of distinct CDR3 sequences, around 4.6% of them found once; the top ten carry approximately 4.9%. The sample comprised whole blood. The receptors stem from an adult who was a healthcare worker with PCR-confirmed SARS-CoV-2 infection or an uninfected control (not recorded which).

This clonotype appeared many times. The chain is built from TRBV18 and TRBJ2-7, with D possibly being TRBD2 (5 bases). The V end lost 3 bases, the J end lost 2 bases, and 14 bases lay between the germline ends. This CDR3 has 15 amino acids. CDR1 is KGHSH, CDR2 LQKENI, per germline. The CDR3 sequence is CASSPEVRLPYEQYF. For the CDR3, the DNA is TGTGCCAGCTCACCGGAGGTTCGGTTACCCTACGAGCAGTACTTC.

The chain has TRBV18 and TRBJ1-2; D is unresolved. The CDR3 extends over 13 amino acids. Germline loops: CDR1 KGHSH, CDR2 LQKENI. Trimming cost V 5 bases and J 0 bases, with 7 bases left between them. The CDR3 sequence is CASSTGANYGYTF. The CDR3 nucleotides read TGTGCCAGCTCAACCGGAGCTAACTATGGCTACACCTTC.

This clonotype has ten or more counts. The chain combines TRBV12-5 with TRBJ2-2; 7 bases are shared with TRBD1. The CDR3 is 16 amino acids. Unmatched junction bases numbered 3, after V lost 2 bases and J lost 0 bases. CDR1 is LGHNT and CDR2 is FRNRAP in the germline V gene. The CDR3 loop reads CASGLWGQPNTGELFF. The CDR3, as DNA: TGTGCTAGTGGTTTGTGGGGACAGCCGAACACCGGGGAGCTGTTTTTT.

This clonotype was counted many times. The chain recombines TRBV7-2 with TRBJ2-3; D might be TRBD1 (5 bases). CDR1 SGHTA and CDR2 FQGNSA come from the germline V gene. With 5 bases removed from V and 2 bases from J, the gap between germline ends came to 14 bases. The CDR3 is made up of 15 amino acids. This chain's CDR3 is CASSLQGTLTDTQYF. The CDR3 DNA sequence: TGTGCCAGCAGCCTTCAGGGAACTCTCACAGATACGCAGTATTTT.

In its sample, this clonotype was seen a few times. The chain links TRBV7-2 to TRBJ2-7, with 7 bases fitting TRBD1. CDR1 and CDR2 (germline): SGHTA, FQGNSA. This CDR3 contains 14 residues. V lost 4 bases and J lost 1; bases outside the gene matches: 4. The CDR3: CASSWGTASYEQYF. The CDR3 bases are TGTGCCAGCAGCTGGGGGACAGCTTCCTACGAGCAGTACTTC.

This clonotype was counted ten times or more. This rearrangement joins TRBV30 to TRBJ2-1; no clear D. Trimming took off 8 bases at V and 8 bases at J, with 16 bases between the two ends. The CDR3 is 12 residues long. From germline, CDR1 is GTSNPN and CDR2 SVGIG (reference sequence). CDR3 DNA: TGTGCCGGAAAGGGTAACAATCATGAGCAGTTCTTC. It translates to CAGKGNNHEQFF.

This clonotype was counted a few times. DNA of the CDR3: TGTGCCAGCAACTCGGGACACCATGGAGGGGACATGAACACTGAAGCTTTCTTT. Encoded protein: CASNSGHHGGDMNTEAFF. This sequence joins TRBV21-1 and TRBJ1-1; the table assigns TRBD1, which was not confirmed against the DNA. TRBV21-1 is recorded as a pseudogene. This CDR3 has 18 amino acids.

The table lists this clonotype with many counts. V is TRBV4-1 and J is TRBJ2-3; D may be TRBD2 (6 bases). Germline CDR1 MGHRA, CDR2 YSYEKL. V was pared by 0 bases and J by 2 bases, with 18 bases between. The CDR3 loop spans 18 amino acids. DNA of the CDR3: TGCGCCAGCAGCCAAGATTTTTTGGCTAGCGCAAACACAGATACGCAGTATTTT. It specifies CASSQDFLASANTDTQYF.

This clonotype was found many times. The chain links TRBV19 to TRBJ2-7; 11 bases are shared with TRBD2. Germline V gives CDR1 LNHDA, CDR2 SQIVND (reference sequence). V lost 4 bases and J lost 0; bases outside the gene matches: 5. CDR3 length equals 16 residues. CDR3 coding DNA: TGTGCCAGTAGTACCGGACTAGCGGGCAGCTCCTACGAGCAGTACTTC. Encoded protein: CASSTGLAGSSYEQYF.

The V and J genes are TRBV6-1 and TRBJ1-4; 10 bases map to TRBD1. The CDR3 contains 14 residues. The V and J ends lost 5 bases and 8 bases, in that order; junction bases with no gene match: 5. Germline CDR1 reads MNHNS; CDR2 reads SASEGT. The CDR3 DNA follows: TGTGCCAGCAGTTCGACAGGGGGCCAAGAAAAACTGTTTTTT. Its translation is CASSSTGGQEKLFF.

This clonotype has at least ten counts. This rearrangement joins TRBV7-8 to TRBJ2-1, with 10 bases identical to TRBD2. In germline, CDR1 is SGHVS, CDR2 FQNEAQ. The CDR3 totals 15 residues. Trimming took 7 bases from V and 1 from J; bases not matched to a gene: 4. The CDR3 region has the DNA TGTGCCAGCACGAGCGGGAGGGTATCCTACAATGAGCAGTTCTTC. It encodes CASTSGRVSYNEQFF.

This clonotype was seen ten or more times. The V call is TRBV3-1, the J call TRBJ2-2, with 8 bases matching TRBD2. This CDR3 is 16 amino acids long. Germline trimming cut 7 bases from V and 5 bases from J; bases unmatched to any gene: 12. Germline V lookup: CDR1 LGHDT, CDR2 YNNKEL (reference sequence). The CDR3 sequence is CASTLLAAKTTGELFF. CDR3 in DNA: TGTGCCAGCACCCTACTAGCGGCCAAAACAACCGGGGAGCTGTTTTTT.

In this sample, this clonotype turned up many times. The J gene is TRBJ1-6, the V gene TRBV25-1; the D gene is possibly TRBD1 (5 bases). This CDR3 spans 17 amino acids. Germline CDR1 reads MGHDK; CDR2 reads SYGVNS. V dropped 0 bases and J dropped 6 bases, with 15 bases sitting between them. The DNA of the CDR3 is TGTGCCAGCAGTGAATATGGAGGCGGGGGAGGTAATTCACCCCTCCACTTT. Translation gives CASSEYGGGGGNSPLHF.

This clonotype appeared a few times. This sequence joins TRBV24-1 and TRBJ2-3; D may be TRBD1 (5 bases). Germline CDR1 and CDR2: KGHDR and SFDVKD. V dropped 1 base and J dropped 1 base, with 8 bases sitting between them. The CDR3 has 15 residues. DNA for the CDR3: TGTGCCACCAGTGATTTAGACAGCCGCACAGATACGCAGTATTTT. It specifies CATSDLDSRTDTQYF.

This clonotype was seen repeatedly, ten times or more. The chain joins TRBV20-1 to TRBJ2-3; D might be TRBD1 or TRBD2, each matching 5 bases. Per the germline V gene, CDR1 is DFQATT and CDR2 is SNEGSKA (reference sequence). The CDR3 loop spans 15 amino acids. Trimming stripped 3 bases from V and 5 bases from J, with 18 bases between. CDR3 sequence (DNA): TGCAGTGCTAGCTCTGGAGAGGGGCCTGAAGATACGCAGTATTTT. Translation: CSASSGEGPEDTQYF.

This clonotype was found many times. The CDR3 loop is CSVEDAGTGAFF. In DNA form, the CDR3 reads TGCAGCGTTGAAGATGCGGGGACTGGGGCTTTCTTT. The chain has TRBV29-1 and TRBJ1-1, with D possibly being TRBD1 (5 bases). In germline, CDR1 is SQVTM, CDR2 ANQGSEA. CDR3 length equals 12 residues. Deletions cut 0 bases from V and 11 bases from J, with 13 bases between.

This clonotype was seen a few times. The rearrangement joins TRBV20-1 to TRBJ2-1, with a possible D match to TRBD2 (7 bases). Trimming removed 3 bases from V and 10 bases from J, with 13 bases in between. This CDR3 comprises 12 residues. Germline V gives CDR1 DFQATT, CDR2 SNEGSKA (reference sequence). DNA of the CDR3: TGCAGTGCTAGCCCGGGGGGCCTGGAGCAGTTCTTC. The encoded protein is CSASPGGLEQFF.

The chain uses TRBV7-2 and TRBJ1-3; D may be TRBD1 (6 bases). This CDR3 comprises 15 residues. Trimming shortened V by 0 bases and J by 7 bases, and 13 bases separated the two germline ends. The germline gives CDR1 SGHTA, CDR2 FQGNSA. CDR3 nucleotides: TGTGCCAGCAGCTTAGCTCTCCCAGGGGCCAACACCATATATTTT. Translation gives CASSLALPGANTIYF.

The J gene is TRBJ2-7, the V gene TRBV5-4, with D perhaps being TRBD1 or TRBD2 (5 bases each). CDR3 size: 13 residues. V was trimmed by 0 bases and J by 7 bases, leaving 11 bases between them. Germline CDR1 reads SGHNT; CDR2 reads YYREEE (reference sequence). This chain's CDR3 is CASSLDRGIEQYF. DNA for the CDR3: TGTGCCAGCAGCTTGGACCGGGGCATTGAGCAGTACTTC. The whole variable domain, remainder taken from reference TRBV5-4 and TRBJ2-7, is ETGVTQSPTHLIKTRGQQVTLRCSSQSGHNTVSWYQQALGQGPQFIFQYYREEENGRGNFPPRFSGLQFPNYSSELNVNALELDDSALYLCASSLDRGIEQYFGPGTRLTVT.

This clonotype was observed a few times. The chain uses TRBV10-3 and TRBJ2-7; 10 nucleotides line up with TRBD2. Looked up from germline, CDR1 is ENHRY and CDR2 is SYGVKD. The CDR3 length is 14 residues. The junction had 3 bases not matched to a gene; V was cut back by 4 bases and J by 3 bases. The DNA for the CDR3 is TGTGCCATCAGTGCAGCGGGAGGGATCTACGAGCAGTACTTC. This translates into CAISAAGGIYEQYF.

The sample holds a few counts of this clonotype. An end of the junction does not agree with germline; a read error may underlie this. This chain joins TRBV7-4 and TRBJ1-3; D unclear. The CDR3 covers 15 residues. Germline V CDR1 and CDR2: SGHVT, SQSDAQ. CDR3 in amino acids: CASSLLGSSENTIYF. The DNA of the CDR3 is TGTGCCAGCAGCTTATTGGGGAGCTCTGAAAACACCATATATTTT.

This clonotype showed up many times. The genes are TRBV30 and TRBJ2-5, with no clear D. Germline CDR1 and CDR2: GTSNPN and SVGIG (reference sequence). This CDR3 region has 11 residues. V lost 3 bases to trimming and J lost 5 bases, with 7 bases between them. The DNA for the CDR3 is TGTGCCTGGAGCACAAGGGAGACCCAGTACTTC. Protein sequence: CAWSTRETQYF.

This sequence joins TRBV6-6 and TRBJ1-1, with 10 bases matching TRBD1. Germline CDR1 MNHNY, CDR2 SVGAGI (reference sequence). The junction had 11 bases not matched to a gene; V was cut back by 4 bases and J by 6 bases. The CDR3 extends over 16 amino acids. CDR3 amino acids: CASSWGTGALMAEAFF. The CDR3 nucleotides read TGTGCCAGCAGTTGGGGGACAGGGGCTTTAATGGCTGAAGCTTTCTTT.